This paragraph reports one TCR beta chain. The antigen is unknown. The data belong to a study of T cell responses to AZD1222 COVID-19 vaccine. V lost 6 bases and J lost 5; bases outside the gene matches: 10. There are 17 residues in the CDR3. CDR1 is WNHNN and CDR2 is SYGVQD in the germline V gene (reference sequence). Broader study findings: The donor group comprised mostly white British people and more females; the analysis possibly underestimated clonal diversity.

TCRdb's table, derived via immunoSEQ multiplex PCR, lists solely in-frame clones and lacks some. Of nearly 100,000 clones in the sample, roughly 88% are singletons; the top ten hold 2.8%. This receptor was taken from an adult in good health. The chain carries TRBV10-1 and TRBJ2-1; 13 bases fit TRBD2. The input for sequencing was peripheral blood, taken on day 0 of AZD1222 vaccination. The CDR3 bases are TGCGCCAGCAGAGCCCTGACCACTAGCGGGGGGGACAATGAGCAGTTCTTC. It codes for CASRALTTSGGDNEQFF.